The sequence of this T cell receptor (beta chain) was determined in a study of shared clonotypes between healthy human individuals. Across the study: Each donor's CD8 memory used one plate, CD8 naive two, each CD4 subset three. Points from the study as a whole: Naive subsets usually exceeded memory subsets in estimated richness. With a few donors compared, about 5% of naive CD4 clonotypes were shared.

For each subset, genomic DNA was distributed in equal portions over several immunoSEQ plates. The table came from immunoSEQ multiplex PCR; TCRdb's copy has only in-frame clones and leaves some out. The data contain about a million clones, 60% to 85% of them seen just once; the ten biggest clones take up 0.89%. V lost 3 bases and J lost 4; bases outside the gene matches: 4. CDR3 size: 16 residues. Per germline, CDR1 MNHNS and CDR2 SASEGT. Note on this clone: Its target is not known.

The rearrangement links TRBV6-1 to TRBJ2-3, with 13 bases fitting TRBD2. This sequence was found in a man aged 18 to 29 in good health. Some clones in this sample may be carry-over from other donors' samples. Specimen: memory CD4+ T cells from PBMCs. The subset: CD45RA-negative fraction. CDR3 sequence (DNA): TGTGCCAGCAGTGATGAAGGACTAGCGGGAGCAGATACGCAGTATTTT. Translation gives CASSDEGLAGADTQYF.